The entry that follows covers one TCR beta chain sequence. Antigen unknown. Germline CDR1 SQVTM, CDR2 ANQGSEA. This CDR3 region has 14 residues. V dropped 4 bases and J dropped 0 bases, with 11 bases sitting between them. These data are taken from a study of CD8+ T cells in alopecia areata. Study details: Tofacitinib therapy lasting 6 to 18 months was followed by 6 months off drug. Broader study findings: Higher clonality and more expanded CD8+ clones appeared in lesional than normal scalp.

In each case, RNA was isolated and then reverse transcribed into cDNA as the sequencing template. Generated by immunoSEQ multiplex PCR, the TCRdb table keeps only in-frame clones and is missing some. The data show 110,000 to 150,000 clones, with roughly three fifths seen just once and nearly 6.5% held by the top ten. Specimens obtained from alopecia areata patients comprised lesional scalp punch biopsies and peripheral blood. This receptor was obtained from a human donor with alopecia areata. The sample was CD4+ T cells sorted from blood, taken at week 0. V is TRBV29-1 and J is TRBJ2-3, with unresolved D. The CDR3 loop reads CSVGRQLSTDTQYF. DNA of the CDR3: TGCAGCGTTGGGCGCCAGCTTAGCACAGATACGCAGTATTTT.